What follows are 16 T cell receptor beta chains derived from one specimen sequenced in a study of vaccination effects on CD4 cells after COVID-19. Repertoires were generated with immunoSEQ multiplex PCR, while TCRdb's copy carries only in-frame clones and drops some. This table holds tens of thousands of clones, 65% to 75% found once. Their target antigens are unknown. The culture ran for approximately 10 days, and then CD4+ T cells were isolated. This individual tested PCR-positive for SARS-CoV-2 infection between March and December 2020. Each participant received a vaccine that was either BNT162b2 or mRNA-1273, given as two doses. Source: CD4+ T cells from PBMCs cultured without peptide, taken after COVID-19 vaccination. These receptors came from a human donor who had a prior SARS-CoV-2 infection.

This clone came up once. The genes are TRBV5-5 and TRBJ1-1; 7 positions match TRBD1. The CDR3 is 14 amino acids. With V trimmed by 4 bases and J by 1 base, 4 bases remained unmatched. Germline V gene lookup returns CDR1 SGHKS and CDR2 YYEKEE (reference sequence). The CDR3 DNA sequence: TGTGCCAGCAGCCCGGGACAGTGGAACACTGAAGCTTTCTTT. This encodes CASSPGQWNTEAFF.

This clone was detected only once. V is TRBV7-9 and J is TRBJ1-4; TRBD1 aligns across 8 bases. Per germline, CDR1 SEHNR and CDR2 FQNEAQ (reference sequence). J was trimmed by 7 bases and V by 7 bases; bases with no gene match: 5. CDR3 length: 13 residues. In nucleotides, the CDR3 is TGTGCCAGCACCGGACAGGGTGGTGAAAAACTGTTTTTT. Protein: CASTGQGGEKLFF.

The V call is TRBV19, the J call TRBJ2-6; the D is unclear. This CDR3 comprises 15 residues. V was cut by 5 bases and J by 0 bases, with 8 bases left in between. The germline gives CDR1 LNHDA, CDR2 SQIVND (reference sequence). CDR3 protein: CASSLLRSGANVLTF. In DNA, the CDR3 is TGTGCCAGTAGTCTCCTTCGCTCTGGGGCCAACGTCCTGACTTTC.

This sequence joins TRBV11-2 and TRBJ2-7; the D gene is possibly TRBD1 (6 bases). V shed 5 bases and J shed 2 bases, with 25 bases lying between them. This CDR3 region has 18 residues. In germline, CDR1 is SGHAT, CDR2 FQNNGV. The CDR3 sequence is CASSGGRDINTGAYEQYF. The CDR3 DNA reads as TGTGCCAGCAGCGGGGGCCGGGACATCAATACCGGCGCCTACGAGCAGTACTTC.

The rearrangement links TRBV27 to TRBJ2-7, with TRBD2 identical over 9 bases. CDR1 is MNHEY, CDR2 SMNVEV, per germline (reference sequence). Unmatched junction bases numbered 7, after V lost 5 bases and J lost 2 bases. The length of the CDR3 is 15 residues. The CDR3 here is CASSPGTSWTYEQYF. The CDR3 DNA reads as TGTGCCAGCAGTCCCGGGACTAGCTGGACCTACGAGCAGTACTTC.

The chain uses TRBV29-1 and TRBJ1-2; maybe TRBD1 (5 bases). V lost 3 bases, J lost 6 bases, and 20 bases lay in between. The V gene's germline CDR1 is SQVTM and CDR2 ANQGSEA. CDR3 length: 15 residues. For the CDR3, the DNA is TGCAGCGTTGACAGGGCCTTATTATCCGTGAATGGCTACACCTTC. Its translation: CSVDRALLSVNGYTF.

Here the CDR3 DNA reads TGTGCCTGGGAACAGGGTAGCAATCAGCCCCAGCATTTT. It yields the protein CAWEQGSNQPQHF. The genes are TRBV30 and TRBJ1-5; a possible D gene is TRBD1 (6 bases). The CDR3 runs 13 residues. V dropped 5 bases and J dropped 0 bases, with 8 bases sitting between them. CDR1 is GTSNPN and CDR2 is SVGIG in the germline V gene (reference sequence). The entire variable domain, with the rest obtained from reference TRBV30 and TRBJ1-5, is as follows: SQTIHQWPATLVQPVGSPLSLECTVEGTSNPNLYWYRQAAGRGLQLLFYSVGIGQISSEVPQNLSASRPQDRQFILSSKKLLLSDSGFYLCAWEQGSNQPQHFGDGTRLSIL.

The chain has TRBV6-5 and TRBJ2-3; possibly TRBD2 for D (6 bases). The CDR3 spans 15 residues. Germline values: CDR1 MNHEY, CDR2 SVGAGI. Trimming cost V 5 bases and J 5 bases, with 17 bases left between them. This CDR3 is CASSQRGREVDTQYF. The DNA of the CDR3 is TGTGCCAGCAGTCAGCGTGGCAGGGAGGTAGATACGCAGTATTTT.

This chain links TRBV7-2 with TRBJ1-1; 8 bases are a match to TRBD1. In germline, CDR1 is SGHTA, CDR2 FQGNSA. With 8 bases clipped from V and 5 bases from J, the junction kept 7 bases outside the gene matches. The CDR3 extends over 13 amino acids. The CDR3 sequence is CASGTGTSTEAFF. The CDR3 DNA is TGTGCCAGCGGGACAGGCACTTCGACTGAAGCTTTCTTT.

This chain connects TRBV7-2 to TRBJ2-1; D is possibly TRBD2 (6 bases). The germline CDR1 and CDR2 sequences are SGHTA and FQGNSA. V was pared by 1 base and J by 0 bases, with 10 bases between. The CDR3 runs to 16 residues. This chain's CDR3 is CASSLVVGSSYNEQFF. The CDR3 DNA reads TGTGCCAGCAGCTTAGTAGTCGGGAGCTCCTACAATGAGCAGTTCTTC.

This sequence joins TRBV30 and TRBJ1-4; no clear D. The CDR3 covers 13 residues. Germline V gene sequence: CDR1 GTSNPN, CDR2 SVGIG (reference sequence). The V end was cut by 2 bases, the J end by 6 bases, with 10 bases between. CDR3 region: CAWSLTLYEKLFF. DNA for the CDR3: TGTGCCTGGAGTCTCACCTTGTATGAAAAACTGTTTTTT.

The gene calls are TRBV6-5 and TRBJ2-6; weak D call: TRBD1 (5 bases). The length of the CDR3 is 15 residues. Trimming shortened V by 6 bases and J by 0 bases, and 9 bases separated the two germline ends. The germline V gene has CDR1 MNHEY and CDR2 SVGAGI. DNA of the CDR3: TGTGCCAGCAGAACAGGAAACTCTGGGGCCAACGTCCTGACTTTC. It is translated as CASRTGNSGANVLTF.

The J gene is TRBJ2-6, the V gene TRBV18, with TRBD1 matching 8 bases. The trim removed 4 bases at V and 4 bases at J, leaving 9 bases unmatched. The CDR3 sequence is 17 residues long. Germline V gene lookup returns CDR1 KGHSH and CDR2 LQKENI. The CDR3 reads CASSQEQTGAGANVLTF. The CDR3, as DNA: TGTGCCAGCTCACAAGAGCAGACAGGGGCCGGGGCCAACGTCCTGACTTTC.

The rearrangement links TRBV3-1 (or the pseudogene TRBV3-2) to TRBJ1-2, with 8 bases fitting TRBD1. V lost 2 bases and J lost 4; bases outside the gene matches: 6. In germline, CDR1 is LGHDT, CDR2 YNNKEL (reference sequence). The CDR3 has 15 residues. The CDR3 region has the DNA TGTGCCAGCAGCCAACCCGACAGGGGAGCCTATGGCTACACCTTC. Residues: CASSQPDRGAYGYTF.

The rearrangement uses TRBV5-8 and TRBJ2-7; TRBD1 agrees at 9 bases. This CDR3 region has 18 residues. V lost 0 bases to trimming and J lost 0 bases; unmatched junction nucleotides: 10. Germline lookup yields CDR1 SGHTS and CDR2 YDEGEE. This chain's CDR3 is CASSLDTYWDRASYEQYF. The CDR3 region has the DNA TGTGCCAGCAGCTTGGACACCTACTGGGACAGGGCCTCCTACGAGCAGTACTTC.

The genes are TRBV2 and TRBJ1-1; D uncertain. The length of the CDR3 is 12 residues. V lost 3 bases and J lost 8, with 10 bases in between. The V gene's germline CDR1 is SNHLY and CDR2 FYNNEI. CDR3 DNA sequence: TGTGCCAGCAGTGAGTTTCCAGGAGAAGCTTTCTTT. Protein product: CASSEFPGEAFF.